These T cell receptor beta chains were read from a single sample in a study of neurological immune-mediated disorders. TCRdb re-analysed the 5' RACE reads in MiXCR, keeping a single row per CDR3 protein. The sample yields 50,000 to 70,000 distinct CDR3 sequences, 2% to 3% seen once. Sample: PBMCs. These receptors all come from a man between 50 and 59 years old with multiple sclerosis. Each CDR3 is given with its conserved first and last residue. The D gene is left open where the match is weak. Where a row states a size, it is once, few, many or the class of an expanded clone; other rows omit it.

d_call | clone_size | j_call | v_call | cdr3_aa | cdr3_nt
TRBD1 | many | TRBJ2-1 | TRBV11-3 | CASSLGQGGNNEQFF | TGTGCCAGCAGCTTAGGACAGGGGGGGAACAATGAGCAGTTCTTC
TRBD1 | many | TRBJ2-5 | TRBV29-1 | CSVVGQGETQYF | TGCAGCGTTGTGGGACAGGGCGAGACCCAGTACTTC
. | many | TRBJ2-5 | TRBV6-6 | CASNRDNQETQYF | TGTGCCAGCAACCGGGACAATCAAGAGACCCAGTACTTC
. | many | TRBJ2-1 | TRBV12-3/TRBV12-4 | CASSPQGNEQFF | TGTGCCAGCAGCCCTCAGGGGAATGAGCAGTTCTTC
. | few | TRBJ2-7 | TRBV7-6 | CASSFLEAGPYEQYF | TGTGCCAGCAGCTTCCTTGAGGCGGGCCCCTACGAGCAGTACTTC
TRBD1 | many | TRBJ2-7 | TRBV20-1 | CSANKDRGLNYEQYF | TGCAGTGCTAACAAGGACAGGGGGCTCAACTACGAGCAGTACTTC
TRBD2 | many | TRBJ2-5 | TRBV7-7 | CASSMLPGLAGFQETQYF | TGTGCCAGCAGCATGCTACCGGGACTAGCGGGCTTCCAAGAGACCCAGTACTTC
TRBD1 | many | TRBJ2-4 | TRBV20-1 | CSASLPLLTGKAPGAKNIQYF | TGCAGTGCGTCCTTACCCCTATTGACAGGGAAGGCCCCAGGAGCCAAAAACATTCAGTACTTC
. | many | TRBJ2-5 | TRBV12-3/TRBV12-4 | CASSEMETQYF | TGTGCCAGCAGTGAGATGGAGACCCAGTACTTC
. | many | TRBJ1-1 | TRBV28 | CASRYSTRGTEAFF | TGTGCCAGCAGATATTCCACCCGGGGGACTGAAGCTTTCTTT
. | . | TRBJ1-5 | TRBV20-1 | CSLAPGFGVGIGNQTQNF | .
TRBD1 | many | TRBJ1-4 | TRBV12-3/TRBV12-4 | CASSSPGQAEKLFF | TGTGCCAGCAGTTCCCCGGGACAGGCTGAAAAACTGTTTTTT
. | many | TRBJ2-2 | TRBV7-2 | CASSPTSSASGELFF | TGTGCCAGCAGCCCTACCTCTAGCGCGAGCGGGGAGCTGTTTTTT
. | many | TRBJ1-1 | TRBV20-1 | CSARVRFWGSEAFF | TGCAGTGCTAGAGTTCGTTTTTGGGGGAGTGAAGCTTTCTTT
TRBD1 | many | TRBJ2-5 | TRBV7-2 | CASSVGQGQGETQYF | TGTGCCAGCAGCGTAGGACAGGGGCAGGGGGAGACCCAGTACTTC
. | many | TRBJ2-2 | TRBV7-9 | CASSLLHNYRENTGELFF | TGTGCCAGCAGCTTACTCCATAATTACCGGGAGAACACCGGGGAGCTGTTTTTT
TRBD2 | many | TRBJ2-1 | TRBV7-2 | CASSFPSGGLSNEQFF | TGTGCCAGCAGCTTTCCTAGCGGGGGGCTTTCCAATGAGCAGTTCTTC
. | many | TRBJ1-2 | TRBV29-1 | CSVEKNGYTF | TGCAGCGTTGAAAAGAATGGCTACACCTTC
TRBD1 | many | TRBJ2-1 | TRBV20-1 | CSARGGDRVREQFF | TGCAGTGCTAGAGGTGGGGACAGGGTTCGTGAGCAGTTCTTC
. | many | TRBJ2-7 | TRBV20-1 | CSARPATVSYEQYF | TGCAGTGCTAGACCCGCAACAGTTTCCTACGAGCAGTACTTC
TRBD2 | many | TRBJ2-2 | TRBV3-1 | CASSPGLANTGELFF | TGTGCCAGCAGTCCGGGACTAGCGAACACCGGGGAGCTGTTTTTT
TRBD2 | many | TRBJ2-1 | TRBV27 | CASSLGLAGGSSYNEQFF | TGTGCCAGCAGTTTGGGACTAGCGGGGGGGAGCTCCTACAATGAGCAGTTCTTC
. | many | TRBJ1-2 | TRBV10-3 | CAISDGRARNYGYTF | TGTGCCATCAGTGATGGCCGGGCAAGGAACTATGGCTACACCTTC
. | many | TRBJ2-1 | TRBV3-1 | CASSQEPLFNEQFF | TGTGCCAGCAGCCAAGAGCCCCTCTTCAATGAGCAGTTCTTC
TRBD1 | . | TRBJ1-5 | TRBV20-1 | CSVPTTGGRWSNQPQHF | TGCAGTGTCCCGACCACAGGGGGTCGTTGGAGCAATCAGCCCCAGCATTTT
. | many | TRBJ1-5 | TRBV29-1 | CSVDEDQPQHF | TGCAGCGTTGATGAGGATCAGCCCCAGCATTTT
TRBD1 | . | TRBJ1-2 | TRBV10-3 | CAIRTTGGYTF | TGTGCCATCAGGACGACAGGGGGATACACCTTC
. | many | TRBJ2-5 | TRBV5-1 | CASSPPQGSLSETQYF | TGCGCCAGCAGCCCCCCTCAGGGATCGCTATCGGAGACCCAGTACTTC
. | many | TRBJ1-1 | TRBV9 | CASSVDSGVAEAFF | TGTGCCAGCAGCGTAGATTCTGGGGTCGCTGAAGCTTTCTTT
. | many | TRBJ1-2 | TRBV5-6 | CASSFSPEEGYTF | TGTGCCAGCAGCTTCTCACCGGAGGAGGGCTACACCTTC
TRBD1 | . | TRBJ2-4 | TRBV9 | CASSAGTEGIQYF | TGTGCCAGCAGCGCCGGGACAGAGGGGATTCAGTACTTC
TRBD1 | many | TRBJ2-7 | TRBV5-1 | CASSWGQGRYYEQYF | TGCGCCAGCAGCTGGGGACAGGGACGGTACTACGAGCAGTACTTC
TRBD2 | many | TRBJ2-1 | TRBV5-1 | CASTSGTSGVNEQFF | TGCGCCAGCACATCAGGGACTAGCGGGGTCAATGAGCAGTTCTTC
. | many | TRBJ2-7 | TRBV14 | CASSQVRGWGPRPSSEQYF | TGTGCCAGCAGCCAAGTAAGGGGATGGGGCCCGAGACCATCTTCTGAGCAGTACTTC
. | many | TRBJ2-1 | TRBV5-1 | CASSLERAKNEQFF | TGCGCCAGCAGCTTGGAAAGGGCCAAGAATGAGCAGTTCTTC
. | many | TRBJ2-7 | TRBV20-1 | CSARLAWSYPEQYF | TGCAGTGCTAGACTGGCCTGGAGCTATCCCGAGCAGTACTTC
TRBD1 | many | TRBJ1-2 | TRBV7-8 | CASSSRQGVYGYTF | TGTGCCAGCAGCTCTAGACAGGGGGTCTATGGCTACACCTTC